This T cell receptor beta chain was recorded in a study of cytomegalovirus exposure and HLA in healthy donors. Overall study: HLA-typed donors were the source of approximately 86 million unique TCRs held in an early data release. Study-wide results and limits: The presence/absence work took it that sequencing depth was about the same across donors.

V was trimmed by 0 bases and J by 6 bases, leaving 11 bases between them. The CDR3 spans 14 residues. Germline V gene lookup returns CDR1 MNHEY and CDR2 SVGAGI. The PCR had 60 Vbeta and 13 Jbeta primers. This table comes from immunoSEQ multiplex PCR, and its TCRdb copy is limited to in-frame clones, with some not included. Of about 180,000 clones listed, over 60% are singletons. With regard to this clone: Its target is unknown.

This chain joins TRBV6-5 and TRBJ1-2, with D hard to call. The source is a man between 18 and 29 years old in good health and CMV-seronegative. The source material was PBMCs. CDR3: CASSYSLGANGYTF. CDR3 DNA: TGTGCCAGCAGTTACTCGTTAGGAGCTAATGGCTACACCTTC.